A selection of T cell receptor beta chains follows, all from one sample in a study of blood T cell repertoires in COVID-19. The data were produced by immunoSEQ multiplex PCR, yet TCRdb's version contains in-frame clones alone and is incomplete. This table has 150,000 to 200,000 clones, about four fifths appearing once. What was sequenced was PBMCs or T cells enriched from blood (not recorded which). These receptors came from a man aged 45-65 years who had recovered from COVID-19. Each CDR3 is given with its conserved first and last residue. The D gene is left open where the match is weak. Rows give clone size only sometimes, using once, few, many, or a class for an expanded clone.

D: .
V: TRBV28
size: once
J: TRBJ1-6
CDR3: CASSLPSSYNSPLHF
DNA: TGTGCCAGCAGTTTACCGAGCTCCTATAATTCACCCCTCCACTTT

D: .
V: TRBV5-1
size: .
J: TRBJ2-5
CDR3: CASSLLRSNAFTEETQYF
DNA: TGCGCCAGCAGCTTGCTACGGTCAAACGCTTTTACGGAAGAGACCCAGTACTTC

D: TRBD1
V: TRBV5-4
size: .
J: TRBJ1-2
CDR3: CASSIGGANYGYTF
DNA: TGTGCCAGCAGCATAGGGGGCGCTAACTATGGCTACACCTTC

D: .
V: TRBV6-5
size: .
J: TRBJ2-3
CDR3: CASSFREGSTDTQYF
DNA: TGTGCCAGCAGTTTTCGAGAGGGCAGCACAGATACGCAGTATTTT

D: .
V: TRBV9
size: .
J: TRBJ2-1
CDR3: CASSVGLGDEQFF
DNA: TGTGCCAGCAGCGTAGGGCTAGGCGATGAGCAGTTCTTC

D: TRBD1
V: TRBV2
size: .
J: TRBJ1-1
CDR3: CASSELRTGGNTEAFF
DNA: TGTGCCAGCAGTGAGCTACGAACAGGGGGAAACACTGAAGCTTTCTTT

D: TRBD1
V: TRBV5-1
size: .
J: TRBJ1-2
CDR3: CASSLAGQDGYTF
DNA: TGCGCCAGCAGCTTGGCGGGACAGGATGGCTACACCTTC

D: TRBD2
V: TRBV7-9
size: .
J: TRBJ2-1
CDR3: CASSLGSGPDNEQFF
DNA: TGTGCCAGCAGCTTAGGTAGCGGGCCTGACAATGAGCAGTTCTTC

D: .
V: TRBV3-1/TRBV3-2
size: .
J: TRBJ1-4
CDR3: CASSLTVPINEKLFF
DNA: TGTGCCAGCAGCCTGACAGTTCCGATTAATGAAAAACTGTTTTTT

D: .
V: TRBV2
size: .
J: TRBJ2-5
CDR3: CASSGWRETQYF
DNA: TGTGCCAGCAGTGGATGGCGGGAGACCCAGTACTTC

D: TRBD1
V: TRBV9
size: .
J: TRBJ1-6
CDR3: CASSAQGGNSPLHF
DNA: TGTGCCAGCAGCGCACAGGGGGGTAATTCACCCCTCCACTTT

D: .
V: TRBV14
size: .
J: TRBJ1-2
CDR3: CASGTSGRYTF
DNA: TGTGCCAGCGGAACCTCGGGGAGGTACACCTTC

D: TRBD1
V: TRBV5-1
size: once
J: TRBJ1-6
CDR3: CASSLDASGQGTSPLHF
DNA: TGCGCCAGCAGCTTGGACGCCTCCGGACAGGGCACTTCACCCCTCCACTTT

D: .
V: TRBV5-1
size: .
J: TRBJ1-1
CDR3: CASSIASAGRNTEAFF
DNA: TGCGCCAGCAGCATTGCCTCGGCAGGGCGAAACACTGAAGCTTTCTTT

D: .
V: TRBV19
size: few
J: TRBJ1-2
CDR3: CASSIGTGFYGYTF
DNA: TGTGCCAGTAGTATTGGAACGGGTTTCTATGGCTACACCTTC

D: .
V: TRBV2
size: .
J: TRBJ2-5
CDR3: CASREGASRATQYF
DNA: TGTGCCAGCAGGGAGGGGGCCAGCCGGGCGACCCAGTACTTC

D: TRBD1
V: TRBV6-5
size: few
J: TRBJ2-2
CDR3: CASSQGAPTGELFF
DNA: TGTGCCAGCAGTCAGGGGGCGCCCACCGGGGAGCTGTTTTTT

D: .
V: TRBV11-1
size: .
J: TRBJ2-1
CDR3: CASSYLRGTYNEQFF
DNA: TGTGCCAGCAGCTACCTCAGGGGCACTTACAATGAGCAGTTCTTC

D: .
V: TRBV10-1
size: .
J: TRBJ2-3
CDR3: CASSPRDSSTDTQYF
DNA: TGCGCCAGCAGTCCTCGAGATTCTAGCACAGATACGCAGTATTTT

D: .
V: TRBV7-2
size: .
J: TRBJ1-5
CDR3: CASSHNIGQPQHF
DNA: TGTGCCAGCAGCCACAACATTGGTCAGCCCCAGCATTTT

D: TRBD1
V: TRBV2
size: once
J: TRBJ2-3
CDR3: CASSTDRGQDTQYF
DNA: TGTGCCAGCTCAACGGACAGGGGGCAAGATACGCAGTATTTT

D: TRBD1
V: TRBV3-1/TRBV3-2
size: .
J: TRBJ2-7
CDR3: CASSQVGGTGGHEQYF
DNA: TGTGCCAGCAGCCAAGTGGGGGGGACAGGGGGCCACGAGCAGTACTTC

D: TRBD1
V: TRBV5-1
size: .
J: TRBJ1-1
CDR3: CASSFGIPGGEAFF
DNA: TGCGCCAGCAGCTTCGGGATCCCAGGGGGTGAAGCTTTCTTT

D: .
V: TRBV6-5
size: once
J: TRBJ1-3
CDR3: CASSYSSGNTIYF
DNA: TGTGCCAGCAGTTACTCTAGTGGAAACACCATATATTTT

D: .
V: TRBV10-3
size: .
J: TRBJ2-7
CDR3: CAISESVSTSYEQYF
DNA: TGTGCCATCAGTGAGTCTGTCTCTACCTCCTACGAGCAGTACTTC

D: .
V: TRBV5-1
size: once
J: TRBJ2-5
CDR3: CASSLGSDTQETQYF
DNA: TGCGCCAGCAGCTTGGGCAGCGATACTCAAGAGACCCAGTACTTC

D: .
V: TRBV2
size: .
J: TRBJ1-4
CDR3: CASSEGGLNEKLFF
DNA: TGTGCCAGCAGTGAGGGGGGTCTCAATGAAAAACTGTTTTTT

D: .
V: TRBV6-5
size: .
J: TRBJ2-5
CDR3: CASSPRGMGETQYF
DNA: TGTGCCAGCAGTCCCAGGGGAATGGGGGAGACCCAGTACTTC

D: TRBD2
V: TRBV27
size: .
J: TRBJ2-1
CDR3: CASSSPTSGSNEQFF
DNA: TGTGCCAGCAGTTCTCCGACTAGCGGGAGTAATGAGCAGTTCTTC

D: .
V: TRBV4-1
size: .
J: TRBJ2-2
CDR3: CASSQNVDTGELFF
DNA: TGCGCCAGCAGCCAAAATGTCGACACCGGGGAGCTGTTTTTT

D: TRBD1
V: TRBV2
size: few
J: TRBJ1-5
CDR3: CASRLQGSEHQPQHF
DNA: TGTGCCAGCAGATTACAGGGGTCGGAGCATCAGCCCCAGCATTTT

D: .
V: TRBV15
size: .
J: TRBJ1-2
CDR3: CATSSVGAGGYGYTF
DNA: TGTGCCACCAGCAGCGTGGGTGCTGGCGGTTATGGCTACACCTTC

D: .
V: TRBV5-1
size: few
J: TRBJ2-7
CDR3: CASRRQDSYEQYF
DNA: TGCGCCAGCAGACGACAGGACTCCTACGAGCAGTACTTC

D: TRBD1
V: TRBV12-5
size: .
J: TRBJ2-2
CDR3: CASRTGGTGELFF
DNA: TGTGCTAGCCGGACAGGGGGGACCGGGGAGCTGTTTTTT

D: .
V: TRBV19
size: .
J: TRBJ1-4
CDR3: CASCPVQGGHEKLFF
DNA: TGTGCCAGTTGCCCCGTACAGGGAGGGCATGAAAAACTGTTTTTT

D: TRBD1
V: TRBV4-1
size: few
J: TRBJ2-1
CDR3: CASSYRDRDLNEQFF
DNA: TGCGCCAGCAGTTACCGGGACAGGGACCTAAATGAGCAGTTCTTC

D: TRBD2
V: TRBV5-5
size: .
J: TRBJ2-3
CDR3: CASTWRPSGSTDTQYF
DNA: TGTGCCAGCACCTGGCGGCCTAGCGGAAGCACAGATACGCAGTATTTT

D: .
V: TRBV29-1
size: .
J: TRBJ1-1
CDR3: CSVDPTRGGTEAFF
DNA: TGCAGCGTTGATCCGACGAGAGGGGGCACTGAAGCTTTCTTT

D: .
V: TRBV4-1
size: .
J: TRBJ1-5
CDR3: CASSQELKGGNQPQHF
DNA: TGCGCCAGCAGCCAAGAGTTGAAAGGGGGCAATCAGCCCCAGCATTTT

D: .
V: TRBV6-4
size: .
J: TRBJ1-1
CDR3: CASPKGRAPEAFF
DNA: TGTGCCAGCCCGAAGGGCAGGGCGCCTGAAGCTTTCTTT

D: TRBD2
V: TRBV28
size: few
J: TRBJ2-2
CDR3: CATNWLAGTGELFF
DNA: TGTGCCACGAACTGGCTAGCGGGTACCGGGGAGCTGTTTTTT

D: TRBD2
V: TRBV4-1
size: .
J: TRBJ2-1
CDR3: CASSLVETSGNEQFF
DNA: TGCGCCAGCAGCCTCGTAGAGACTAGCGGAAATGAGCAGTTCTTC

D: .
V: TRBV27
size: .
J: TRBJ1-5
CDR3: CASSPVPGFQPQHF
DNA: TGTGCCAGCAGTCCCGTACCAGGGTTTCAGCCCCAGCATTTT

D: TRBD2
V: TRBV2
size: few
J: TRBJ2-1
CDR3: CASSEKTSGTYNEQFF
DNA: TGTGCCAGCAGTGAAAAAACTAGCGGGACCTACAATGAGCAGTTCTTC

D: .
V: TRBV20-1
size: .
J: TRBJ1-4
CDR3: CSASLRTVEKLFF
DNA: TGCAGTGCTAGTCTGAGGACAGTTGAAAAACTGTTTTTT

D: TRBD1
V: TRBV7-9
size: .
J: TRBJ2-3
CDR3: CASSLEGTGTDTQYF
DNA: TGTGCCAGCAGCTTAGAGGGGACAGGGACAGATACGCAGTATTTT

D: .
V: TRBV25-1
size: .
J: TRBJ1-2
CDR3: CASGTVGNDGYTF
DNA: TGTGCCAGCGGAACAGTCGGAAACGATGGCTACACCTTC

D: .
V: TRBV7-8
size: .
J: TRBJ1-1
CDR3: CASSLGSVVRGGTEAFF
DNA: TGTGCCAGCAGCTTAGGTTCCGTAGTCAGGGGTGGAACTGAAGCTTTCTTT

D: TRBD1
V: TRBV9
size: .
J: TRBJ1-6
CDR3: CASSSGTGFNSPLHF
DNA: TGTGCCAGCAGCTCCGGGACAGGGTTCAATTCACCCCTCCACTTT